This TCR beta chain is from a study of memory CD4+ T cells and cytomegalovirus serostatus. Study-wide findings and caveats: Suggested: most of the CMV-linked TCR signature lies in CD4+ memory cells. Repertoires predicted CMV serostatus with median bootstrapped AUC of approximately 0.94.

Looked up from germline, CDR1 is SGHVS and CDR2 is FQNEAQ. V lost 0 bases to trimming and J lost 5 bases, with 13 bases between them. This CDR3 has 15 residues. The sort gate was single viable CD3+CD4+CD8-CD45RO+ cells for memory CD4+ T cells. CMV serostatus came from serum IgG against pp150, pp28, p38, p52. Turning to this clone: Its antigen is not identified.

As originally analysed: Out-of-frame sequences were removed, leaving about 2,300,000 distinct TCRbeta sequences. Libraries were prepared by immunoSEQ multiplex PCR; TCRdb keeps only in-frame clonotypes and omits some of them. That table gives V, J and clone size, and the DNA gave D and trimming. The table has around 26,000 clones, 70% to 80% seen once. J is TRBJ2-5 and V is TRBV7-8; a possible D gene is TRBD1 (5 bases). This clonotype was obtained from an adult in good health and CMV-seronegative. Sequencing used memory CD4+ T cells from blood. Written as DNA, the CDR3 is TGTGCCAGCAGCTTAGCCCAAGGGCAGGGCGAGACCCAGTACTTC. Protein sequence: CASSLAQGQGETQYF. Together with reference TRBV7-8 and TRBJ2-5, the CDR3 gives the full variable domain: GAGVSQSPRYKVAKRGQDVALRCDPISGHVSLFWYQQALGQGPEFLTYFQNEAQLDKSGLPSDRFFAERPEGSVSTLKIQRTQQEDSAVYLCASSLAQGQGETQYFGPGTRLLVL.